These T cell receptor beta chains were read from a single sample in a study of monozygotic twins with inflammatory bowel disease. For each CDR3 protein, TCRdb gives one entry from its re-call of the 5' RACE reads, without DNA. The sample totals about 160,000 distinct CDR3 sequences; its top ten clones hold around 6.8%. Material for sequencing was blood. Receptor source: a human donor with ulcerative colitis or Crohn's disease, or a healthy co-twin of an affected twin (not recorded which). CDR3s include the opening cysteine and the closing phenylalanine or tryptophan.

V	J	CDR3
TRBV7-8	TRBJ2-5	CASSFEALPQYF
TRBV7-9	TRBJ2-7	CASSLLGKSYEQYF
TRBV27	TRBJ2-1	CASSPQSYGEQFF
TRBV10-3	TRBJ2-1	CAISEASSSSYNEQFF
TRBV30	TRBJ1-6	CASISGRRNSPLHF
TRBV5-1	TRBJ1-1	CASSRMQGAPTEAFF
TRBV18	TRBJ2-3	CASSPPSMTDTQYF
TRBV4-3	TRBJ1-6	CASSVRLTTGANSPLHF
TRBV7-9	TRBJ1-1	CASSLQGLQRTEAFF
TRBV29-1	TRBJ2-1	CSVEYPRSSSYNEQFF
TRBV4-1	TRBJ1-1	CASSQEGGGWMNTEAFF
TRBV5-6	TRBJ2-7	CASSVGHFSYEQYF
TRBV7-2	TRBJ2-1	CASSLRVLAYNEQFF
TRBV7-3	TRBJ2-3	CASSSTGTAFTDTQYF
TRBV11-2	TRBJ1-3	CASSLYSSGNTIYF
TRBV6-6	TRBJ2-7	CASSYMNNTQYF
TRBV30	TRBJ2-1	CAWSVLLGGFEQFF